This T cell receptor beta chain was obtained from a study of regulatory T cells in long-lasting Graves disease. Construction of TCR beta libraries relied on iRepertoire HTBI primers and on Arm-PCR targeting CDR3 regions. Original data processing: Sample data revealed under 75 TRBV and some 13 TRBJ segments. TCRdb reprocessed the multiplex PCR reads via MiXCR and lists one record per CDR3 protein. The V and J calls come from TCRdb's annotation, not from the publication. The profile shows 500,000 or so distinct CDR3 sequences, 15% to 20% of them singletons. V was pared by 1 base and J by 0 bases, with 10 bases between. This CDR3 contains 15 residues. Germline V gene lookup returns CDR1 SGHKS and CDR2 YYEKEE (reference sequence). Time point: newly diagnosed GD, antithyroid drugs for less than 3 months. Isolated PBMC RNA provided the starting material for the TCR library. To note about this clonotype: Its specificity is not known.

Findings and limits, study-wide: Persistent disease was characterized by preferential usage of TRBV28, TRBJ1-2 and TRBJ2-5.

These data are also associated with another study on T cells in Graves' hyperthyroidism and ophthalmopathy.

The J gene is TRBJ1-1, the V gene TRBV5-5, with D possibly matching TRBD1 (5 bases). The material sequenced was peripheral blood mononuclear cells (PBMCs), taken at new diagnosis, from a patient treated with antithyroid drugs. The receptor's source is a woman aged 35-65 years with Graves disease. The CDR3 region is CASSLWPGLNTEAFF. The CDR3 nucleotides read TGTGCCAGCAGCTTGTGGCCAGGGTTGAACACTGAAGCTTTCTTT.